This TCR beta chain was recovered during a study of T-cell memory formation after mild COVID-19. Across the study: TCR clusters showed largely donor specificity. Broader study findings: CD4+ contracting clones were found mainly in CM and EM, and CD8+ ones in EMRA. Nothing confirmed that second-wave clones peaking on day 37 were specific for SARS-CoV-2. Clones shrinking from day 15 to 85 showed even CD4/CD8 mixes; later expanders tilted CD4+.

CDR3 length equals 15 residues. Germline CDR1 is DFQATT and CDR2 is SNEGSKA (reference sequence). With V trimmed by 0 bases and J by 5 bases, 6 bases remained unmatched. As regards this clonotype: The antigen remains unidentified.

Each CDR3 protein gets one entry after TCRdb re-called the 5' RACE reads with MiXCR. This table holds around 150,000 distinct CDR3 sequences, around 13% found once. This TCR derives from an adult woman who had mild COVID-19 (a few samples of this study predate the infection). Cell type and time point are not known. Sequenced: PBMCs or a T cell subset sorted from them (not recorded which). The chain joins TRBV20-1 to TRBJ2-3; the match to TRBD2 covers 9 bases. Here the CDR3 DNA reads TGCAGTGCTAGAGATCCTAGCGGGGTAGTAGATACGCAGTATTTT. It specifies CSARDPSGVVDTQYF.